This T cell receptor (beta chain) came from a study of shared clonotypes between healthy human individuals. Only CD45RO-negative cells positively selected for CCR7 counted as naive CD8 cells, so terminally differentiated effector memory CD45RA+ cells were excluded. V gave up 1 base and J gave up 0 bases, with 10 bases separating them. Germline CDR1 is MGHRA and CDR2 is YSYEKL. This CDR3 has 15 residues. The input for sorted-subset replicate PCRs was around 0.2 ug DNA, around 30,000 T cell genomes. The protocol was immunoSEQ multiplex PCR, while the TCRdb copy is restricted to in-frame clones and leaves out a portion. The table shows more than 2 million clones, with just over 90% occurring only once. In regard to this clone: The identical CDR3 is also encoded by other nucleotide sequences in the sample.

The origin of this receptor is a man in his late teens or twenties in good health. Some clones in this sample may be carry-over from other donors' samples. Sequences were obtained from naive CD8+ T cells from PBMCs. This chain connects TRBV4-1 to TRBJ2-7; either TRBD1 or TRBD2 may fit D (6 bases each). CDR3 coding DNA: TGCGCCAGCAGCCAAGTAGGGGGGAGCTCCTACGAGCAGTACTTC. Translation gives CASSQVGGSSYEQYF.